The 16 T cell receptor beta chains below come from one sample, sequenced in a study of blood T cell repertoires in COVID-19. Method: immunoSEQ multiplex PCR; TCRdb's copy keeps in-frame clones and lacks some. The sample lists 200,000 to 250,000 clones, about four fifths occurring once. The source material was PBMCs or T cells enriched from blood (not recorded which). The source is a woman aged 45-60 years who had been exposed to COVID-19.

The chain is built from TRBV12-5 and TRBJ1-1; 7 positions agree with TRBD1. Per the germline V gene, CDR1 is LGHNT and CDR2 is FRNRAP. The length of the CDR3 is 18 residues. Losses at the gene ends were 0 bases for V and 7 bases for J; bases not matched to a gene: 17. CDR3 loop: CASGLVFQTGTDSGEAFF. CDR3 DNA: TGTGCTAGTGGTTTGGTTTTTCAGACAGGGACTGATAGTGGTGAAGCTTTCTTT. The entire variable domain, with the rest obtained from reference TRBV12-5 and TRBJ1-1, is as follows: DARVTQTPRHKVTEMGQEVTMRCQPILGHNTVFWYRQTMMQGLELLAYFRNRAPLDDSGMPKDRFSAEMPDATLATLKIQPSEPRDSAVYFCASGLVFQTGTDSGEAFFGQGTRLTVV.

This chain joins TRBV5-6 and TRBJ2-1; D perhaps matches TRBD1 (6 bases). This CDR3 comprises 15 residues. Germline V gene lookup returns CDR1 SGHDT and CDR2 YYEEEE. Trimming stripped 4 bases from V and 0 bases from J, with 11 bases between. The DNA of the CDR3 is TGTGCCAGCAGCCGGGACACGAGCTCCTACAATGAGCAGTTCTTC. It codes for CASSRDTSSYNEQFF.

The rearrangement links TRBV18 to TRBJ2-5; the D gene is possibly TRBD2 (5 bases). Trimming took 6 bases from V and 5 from J, leaving 13 bases between them. Germline-derived CDR1 and CDR2 are KGHSH and LQKENI. CDR3 length: 13 amino acids. DNA for the CDR3: TGTGCCAGCTCCCCCGGACTTCGGGAGACCCAGTACTTC. The encoded protein is CASSPGLRETQYF.

The gene calls are TRBV2 and TRBJ2-7; no firm D call. Deletions cut 3 bases from V and 2 bases from J, with 5 bases between. This CDR3 region has 12 residues. From germline, CDR1 is SNHLY and CDR2 FYNNEI. The CDR3 region is CASSDSPYEQYF. For the CDR3, the DNA is TGTGCCAGCAGTGACAGTCCCTACGAGCAGTACTTC. The full variable domain, in which reference TRBV2 and TRBJ2-7 provide the parts outside the CDR3, is EPEVTQTPSHQVTQMGQEVILRCVPISNHLYFYWYRQILGQKVEFLVSFYNNEISEKSEIFDDQFSVERPDGSNFTLKIRSTKLEDSAMYFCASSDSPYEQYFGPGTRLTVT.

In the case of this clone: This sample also contains other DNA sequences that code for the same CDR3. The CDR3 is CATSDPGQGLYGYTF. The CDR3 DNA reads TGTGCCACCAGTGACCCGGGACAGGGGCTCTATGGCTACACCTTC. V gene TRBV24-1 combines with J gene TRBJ1-2; 10 positions agree with TRBD1. The CDR3 runs to 15 residues. With V trimmed by 4 bases and J by 4 bases, 5 bases remained unmatched. Germline CDR1 KGHDR, CDR2 SFDVKD.

The CDR3 protein is CASSSPGQGFREQYF. For the CDR3, the DNA is TGTGCCAGCAGCTCACCGGGACAGGGTTTTCGCGAGCAGTACTTC. The chain carries TRBV7-2 and TRBJ2-7; 9 nucleotides align to TRBD1. The CDR3 loop spans 15 amino acids. Germline-derived CDR1 and CDR2 are SGHTA and FQGNSA. Trimming removed 4 bases from V and 6 bases from J; junction bases left unmatched: 10.

CDR3 protein: CASSSGYYGYTF. The CDR3 DNA reads TGTGCCAGTAGTAGCGGATACTATGGCTACACCTTC. The chain is built from TRBV19 and TRBJ1-2; D remains ambiguous. Germline V gives CDR1 LNHDA, CDR2 SQIVND (reference sequence). This CDR3 region has 12 residues. V shed 4 bases and J shed 3 bases, with 6 bases lying between them.

The table lists this clone with a few counts. For the CDR3, the DNA is TGCGCCAGCAGTGGCGGACTAGCGGGGGTCTCAGATACGCAGTATTTT. It is translated as CASSGGLAGVSDTQYF. This rearrangement joins TRBV10-2 to TRBJ2-3, with TRBD2 identical over 13 bases. Germline V gives CDR1 WSHSY, CDR2 SAAADI. V dropped 4 bases and J dropped 4; count of bases not matched to a gene: 5. The CDR3 spans 16 residues.

The chain has TRBV7-9 and TRBJ2-1, with D possibly being TRBD2 (7 bases). The V end was cut by 5 bases, the J end by 3 bases, with 20 bases between. This CDR3 region has 17 residues. Germline V gene lookup returns CDR1 SEHNR and CDR2 FQNEAQ (reference sequence). CDR3 bases: TGTGCCAGCAGCGGTGGAGGGGGGGAAAGAAGCTACAATGAGCAGTTCTTC. This encodes CASSGGGGERSYNEQFF.

This chain joins TRBV19 and TRBJ1-1, with D maybe TRBD1 (5 bases). Deletions cut 5 bases from V and 6 bases from J, with 19 bases between. CDR1 and CDR2 (germline): LNHDA, SQIVND (reference sequence). The CDR3 has 15 residues. The CDR3 protein is CASSPFIGASAEAFF. CDR3 sequence (DNA): TGTGCCAGTAGTCCTTTCATCGGGGCTAGCGCTGAAGCTTTCTTT.

The chain links TRBV9 to TRBJ2-7; 11 bases are shared with TRBD2. The germline gives CDR1 SGDLS, CDR2 YYNGEE. The CDR3 length is 16 residues. Trimming at V came to 4 bases and at J to 0 bases, leaving 6 bases not matched to a gene. The CDR3 region has the DNA TGTGCCAGCAGCCCGGGACTAGCGGAAACCTCCTACGAGCAGTACTTC. Protein sequence: CASSPGLAETSYEQYF.

The chain links TRBV28 to TRBJ1-4; perhaps TRBD1 as D (5 bases). V was clipped by 5 bases and J by 4 bases, with 14 bases between them. The germline V gene has CDR1 MDHEN and CDR2 SYDVKM. The length of the CDR3 is 15 residues. The CDR3 DNA sequence: TGTGCCAGCAGTCCCAGGGTTCAGGTTAATGAAAAACTGTTTTTT. As protein: CASSPRVQVNEKLFF.

The chain links TRBV19 to TRBJ1-2; no definite D call. The CDR3 is 14 residues long. Deletions cut 5 bases from V and 7 bases from J, with 17 bases between. From germline, CDR1 is LNHDA and CDR2 SQIVND (reference sequence). This CDR3 is CASSSSGIASGYTF. DNA of the CDR3: TGTGCCAGTAGTTCGTCCGGGATTGCGAGTGGCTACACCTTC.

This clone was recorded once. The rearrangement uses TRBV12-3 or TRBV12-4 and TRBJ1-2; D might be TRBD1 (6 bases). Trimming left V 6 bases short and J 4 bases short, with 12 bases between. The CDR3 runs 13 residues. The CDR3 DNA reads as TGTGCCAGCAGCCAAGACAGGAGCTATGGCTACACCTTC. This translates into CASSQDRSYGYTF.

The chain is built from TRBV6-5 and TRBJ2-7; TRBD1 might be the D (6 bases). CDR3 size: 14 residues. V lost 5 bases to trimming and J lost 2 bases, with 13 bases between them. CDR1 and CDR2 from the germline V gene are MNHEY and SVGAGI. The CDR3 sequence: CASSISGHPYEQYF. CDR3 bases: TGTGCCAGCAGTATCTCGGGACACCCCTACGAGCAGTACTTC.

V and J are TRBV4-2 and TRBJ1-1; TRBD1 is a possible D gene (5 bases). The germline CDR1 and CDR2 sequences are LGHNA and YNFKEQ. V dropped 0 bases and J dropped 0 bases, with 8 bases sitting between them. The CDR3 has 15 amino acids. The CDR3 DNA is TGTGCCAGCAGCCAAGATAACAGGATGAACACTGAAGCTTTCTTT. Translating it yields CASSQDNRMNTEAFF.